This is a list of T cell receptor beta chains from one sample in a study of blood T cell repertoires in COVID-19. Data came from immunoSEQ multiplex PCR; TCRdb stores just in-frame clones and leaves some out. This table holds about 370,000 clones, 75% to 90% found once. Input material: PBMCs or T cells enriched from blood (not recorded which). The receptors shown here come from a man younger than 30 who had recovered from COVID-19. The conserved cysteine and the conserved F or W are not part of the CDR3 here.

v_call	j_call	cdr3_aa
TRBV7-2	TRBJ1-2	ASSVGQGPNYGYT
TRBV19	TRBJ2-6	ASSKDRGNLGANVLT
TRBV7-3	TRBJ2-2	ASSPNTGHTGELF
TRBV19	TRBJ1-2	ASSGRNYGYT
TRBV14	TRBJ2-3	ASRQTGDYTDTQY
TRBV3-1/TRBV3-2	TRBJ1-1	ASSQDTGTVNTEAF
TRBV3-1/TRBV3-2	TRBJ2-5	ASSQSGGDETQY
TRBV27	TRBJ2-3	ASSSPSTDTQY
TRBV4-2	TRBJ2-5	ASSHRTGQETQY
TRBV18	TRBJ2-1	ASSLSDRYSGNEQF
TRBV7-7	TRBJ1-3	ASSPDTISGNTIY
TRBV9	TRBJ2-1	ASSPEAGSSYNEQF
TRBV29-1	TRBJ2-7	SVGHTGTAEQY
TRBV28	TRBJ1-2	ASSFVQVANYGYT
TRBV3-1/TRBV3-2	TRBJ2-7	ASSPRDSATYEQY
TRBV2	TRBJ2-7	ASSAGQNYEQY
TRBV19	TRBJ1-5	ASSIGQPQH
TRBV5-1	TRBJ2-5	ASSLGGQETQY
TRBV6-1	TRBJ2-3	ASSEGIAGTDTQY
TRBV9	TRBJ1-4	ASSGGTTGLGEKLF
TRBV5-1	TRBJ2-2	ASSLAGANTGELF
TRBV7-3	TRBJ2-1	ASSSSGAGGGNEQF
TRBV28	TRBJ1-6	ASSFRWAPWSPLH
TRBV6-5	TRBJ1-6	ASSPTGGEDSPLH
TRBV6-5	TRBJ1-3	ASWELSGNTIY
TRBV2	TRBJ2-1	ASAMGREGNEQF
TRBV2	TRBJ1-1	ASSEAMNTEAF
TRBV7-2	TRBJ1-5	ASSRGPGTGAAQH
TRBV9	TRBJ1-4	ASSLRGLQGGNEKLF
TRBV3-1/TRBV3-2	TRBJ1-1	ASSQALMNTEAF
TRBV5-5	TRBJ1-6	ASSQNGQGRSPLH
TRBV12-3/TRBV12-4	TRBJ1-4	ASSLRREKLF
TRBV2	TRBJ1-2	ASTQTVGTGGRGYT
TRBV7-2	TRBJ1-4	ASSLWTGGRTNEKLF
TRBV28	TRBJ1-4	ASSPSTDRSREKLF
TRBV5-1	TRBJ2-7	ASSLGQLYEQY
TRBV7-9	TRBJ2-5	ASSRGSSGSGETQY